This T cell receptor beta chain was found in a study of siplizumab effects on memory and regulatory T cells. Here immunoSEQ multiplex PCR was the method, and the copy in TCRdb shows in-frame clones only, minus some. The table shows around 86,000 clones, with around 94% occurring only once. V lost 2 bases, J lost 4 bases, and 10 bases lay in between. This CDR3 is 14 amino acids long. Germline V lookup: CDR1 MGHRA, CDR2 YSYEKL. Sequencing used non-Treg CD4+ T cells sorted from blood. The clonotype originates from a human donor in good health. V gene TRBV4-1 combines with J gene TRBJ2-3, with D perhaps matching TRBD1 (6 bases). The CDR3 nucleotides are TGCGCCAGCAGCCAACACAGGGCCCCAGATACGCAGTATTTT. The encoded protein is CASSQHRAPDTQYF.